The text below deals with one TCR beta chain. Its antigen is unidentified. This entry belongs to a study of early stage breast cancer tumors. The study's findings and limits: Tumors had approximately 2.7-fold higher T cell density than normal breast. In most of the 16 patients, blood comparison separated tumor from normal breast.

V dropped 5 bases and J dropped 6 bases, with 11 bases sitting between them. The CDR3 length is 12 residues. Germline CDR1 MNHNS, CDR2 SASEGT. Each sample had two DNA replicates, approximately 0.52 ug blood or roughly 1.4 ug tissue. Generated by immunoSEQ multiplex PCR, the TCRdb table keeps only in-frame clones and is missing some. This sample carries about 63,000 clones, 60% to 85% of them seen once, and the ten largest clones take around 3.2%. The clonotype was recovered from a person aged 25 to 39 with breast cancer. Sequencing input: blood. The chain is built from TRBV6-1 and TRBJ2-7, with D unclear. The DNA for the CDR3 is TGTGCCAGCAGTTTCAATGGACCCGAGCAGTACTTC. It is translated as CASSFNGPEQYF.